This section outlines one T cell receptor beta chain sequence together with its context. The sample is drawn from a study of tumor and adjacent non-tumor tissue in lung cancer. Study-wide context: Histology: about a dozen adenocarcinoma, a couple of squamous cell carcinoma, 1 small cell lung cancer.

This sample's RNA came from whole unsorted tissue. TCRbeta libraries were built with three rounds of nested PCR, modified from ARM-PCR. TCRdb recomputed calls from the multiplex PCR reads with MiXCR, one row per CDR3 protein. The sample shows under 150,000 distinct CDR3 sequences, approximately 70% of them seen only once. Germline V gene sequence: CDR1 SGHNT, CDR2 YENEEA. The length of the CDR3 is 15 residues. Trimming cost V 5 bases and J 5 bases, with 18 bases left between them. Material: lung tumor tissue. The V and J genes are TRBV11-3 and TRBJ1-2; TRBD1 is a possible D gene (5 bases). The TCR comes from a man aged 55 to 70 with small cell lung cancer. CDR3 sequence (DNA): TGTGCCAGCAGCCCCGAATGGACATGGGATTATGGCTACACCTTC. Translation: CASSPEWTWDYGYTF.